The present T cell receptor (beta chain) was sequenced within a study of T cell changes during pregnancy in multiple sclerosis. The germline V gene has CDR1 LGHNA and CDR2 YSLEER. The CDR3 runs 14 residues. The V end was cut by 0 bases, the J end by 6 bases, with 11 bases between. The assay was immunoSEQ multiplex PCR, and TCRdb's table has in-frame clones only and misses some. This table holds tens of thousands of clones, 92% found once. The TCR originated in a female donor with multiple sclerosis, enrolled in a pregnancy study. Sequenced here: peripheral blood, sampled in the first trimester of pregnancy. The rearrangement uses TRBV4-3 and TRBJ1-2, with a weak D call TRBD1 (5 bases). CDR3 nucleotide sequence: TGCGCCAGCAGCCAAGAAGGTCTGGGGCATGGCTACACCTTC. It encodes CASSQEGLGHGYTF.